This TCR beta chain was identified during a study of identical twins. Germline CDR1 and CDR2: SGHRS and YFSETQ. Trimming took 2 bases from V and 0 from J, leaving 9 bases between them. The CDR3 covers 16 residues. MiXCR, applied by TCRdb to the 5' RACE reads, yields one record per CDR3 protein. In the table there are roughly 720,000 distinct CDR3 sequences, 15% to 20% of which are singletons. The same data also went into a second study, on T cells expressing NK-cell markers.

The chain couples TRBV5-1 to TRBJ2-6; D is unclear. Sequencing input: PBMCs. The sequence derives from a woman under 30 in good health. CDR3 region: CASSFRPLSGANVLTF. CDR3 nucleotide sequence: TGCGCCAGCAGCTTTCGGCCTCTCTCTGGGGCCAACGTCCTGACTTTC.